The 32 T cell receptor beta chains in this list originate from one sample, sequenced in a study of radiotherapy plus CTLA-4 blockade in lung cancer. Sequencing was performed with immunoSEQ multiplex PCR; in TCRdb, only in-frame clones are kept and a portion is missing. This table has around 59,000 clones, approximately 70% appearing once. Sample: peripheral blood, taken from a patient treated with radiotherapy plus ipilimumab. The receptors here all came from a human donor with non-small cell lung cancer whose response to radiotherapy plus ipilimumab could not be evaluated.

The J gene is TRBJ2-7, the V gene TRBV29-1; the match to TRBD1 covers 10 bases. With 1 base clipped from V and 2 bases from J, the junction kept 2 bases outside the gene matches. The germline gives CDR1 SQVTM, CDR2 ANQGSEA. This CDR3 has 14 residues. The DNA of the CDR3 is TGCAGCGTTGAAGGGGGACAGGGGCCCTACGAGCAGTACTTC. It specifies CSVEGGQGPYEQYF.

This clone was found a few times. The V gene is TRBV11-3, the J gene TRBJ2-2; tentative D call: TRBD1 (6 bases). The V end was cut by 4 bases, the J end by 2 bases, with 8 bases between. Per germline, CDR1 SGHNT and CDR2 YENEEA. CDR3 length: 14 residues. This CDR3 reads CASSSGHNTGELFF. The CDR3 DNA is TGTGCCAGCAGCTCGGGACACAACACCGGGGAGCTGTTTTTT.

This chain joins TRBV23-1 and TRBJ2-5; TRBD2 might be the D (6 bases). TRBV23-1 is recorded as an ORF, its role being uncertain. The CDR3 is 16 residues long. Trimming left V 4 bases short and J 2 bases short, with 17 bases between. Here the CDR3 reads CASSRPEGEEQETQYF. CDR3 sequence (DNA): TGCGCCAGCAGTCGACCGGAGGGTGAGGAGCAAGAGACCCAGTACTTC.

The chain is built from TRBV7-2 and TRBJ2-1; maybe TRBD2 (5 bases). Germline lookup yields CDR1 SGHTA and CDR2 FQGNSA. V lost 0 bases and J lost 1, with 7 bases in between. CDR3 length: 15 residues. This CDR3 is CASSLAPGSYNEQFF. The CDR3 region has the DNA TGTGCCAGCAGCTTAGCACCGGGGTCCTACAATGAGCAGTTCTTC.

The gene calls are TRBV7-9 and TRBJ1-1; D gene uncertain. Germline-derived CDR1 and CDR2 are SEHNR and FQNEAQ (reference sequence). The CDR3 has 12 amino acids. V was clipped by 5 bases and J by 8 bases, with 12 bases between them. The CDR3 sequence is CASSPTDSEAFF. The CDR3 coding sequence is TGTGCCAGCAGCCCGACTGACTCCGAAGCTTTCTTT.

This clone was detected only a few times. The chain uses TRBV1 and TRBJ2-7; the tabulated D call, TRBD2, remains unverified against the DNA. TRBV1 is a documented pseudogene. This CDR3 contains 13 residues. CDR3 residues: CTSSVAGHYEQYF. CDR3 bases: TGCACCAGCAGCGTAGCGGGCCACTACGAGCAGTACTTC.

This clone occurred once. The chain uses TRBV7-2 and TRBJ2-2; TRBD1 is a possible D gene (5 bases). V lost 5 bases to trimming and J lost 6 bases, with 10 bases between them. CDR3 size: 13 residues. Germline V CDR1 and CDR2: SGHTA, FQGNSA. The DNA of the CDR3 is TGTGCCAGCAGCGCTCAGGGTTCCGGGGAGCTGTTTTTT. Translation gives CASSAQGSGELFF. Complete variable domain (other parts from reference TRBV7-2 and TRBJ2-2): GAGVSQSPSNKVTEKGKDVELRCDPISGHTALYWYRQSLGQGLEFLIYFQGNSAPDKSGLPSDRFSAERTGGSVSTLTIQRTQQEDSAVYLCASSAQGSGELFFGEGSRLTVL.

This clone was seen more than once but under ten times. The chain has TRBV30 and TRBJ1-2; D not certain. Germline CDR1 GTSNPN, CDR2 SVGIG (reference sequence). The V and J ends lost 4 bases and 4 bases respectively, with 7 bases between them. The CDR3 consists of 11 residues. This CDR3 reads CAWTSSYGYTF. The DNA for the CDR3 is TGTGCCTGGACGTCTAGCTATGGCTACACCTTC.

This clone was found once. The rearrangement uses TRBV4-2 and TRBJ1-5; 9 bases map to TRBD1. Germline CDR1 is LGHNA and CDR2 is YNFKEQ. The CDR3 contains 18 residues. The ends lost 6 bases at V and 0 bases at J; junction bases unmatched: 12. This CDR3 reads CASRSSGTGLYSNQPQHF. CDR3 in DNA: TGTGCCAGCAGATCCTCCGGGACAGGGCTCTATAGCAATCAGCCCCAGCATTTT.

The chain employs TRBV6-1 and TRBJ1-2; D is unresolved. Looked up from germline, CDR1 is MNHNS and CDR2 is SASEGT. Trimming took 7 bases from V and 4 from J, leaving 7 bases between them. The CDR3 loop spans 11 amino acids. CDR3 in DNA: TGTGCCAGCACCTTGAGCTATGGCTACACCTTC. This encodes CASTLSYGYTF.

This clone was observed a few times. J is TRBJ2-2 and V is TRBV9, with TRBD1 as a possible D gene (6 bases). The CDR3 has 12 amino acids. CDR1 SGDLS and CDR2 YYNGEE come from the germline V gene. V was trimmed by 3 bases and J by 9 bases, leaving 9 bases between them. The CDR3 DNA sequence: TGTGCCAGCAGCGCCCAGGGGAGGGAGCTGTTTTTT. It codes for CASSAQGRELFF.

CDR3 bases: TGTGCCTGGAGTGGTTTCCGGGACAGGGCTTCCAGAGGTCTCGACACTGAAGCTTTCTTT. This encodes CAWSGFRDRASRGLDTEAFF. The chain links TRBV30 to TRBJ1-1, with 9 bases aligning to TRBD1. Germline V CDR1 and CDR2: GTSNPN, SVGIG (reference sequence). The length of the CDR3 is 20 residues. V dropped 1 base and J dropped 3; count of bases not matched to a gene: 21.

The chain recombines TRBV11-2 with TRBJ1-1; D not certain. CDR3 length: 12 amino acids. Germline CDR1 and CDR2: SGHAT and FQNNGV. The germline V and J ends were trimmed by 6 bases and 4 bases, with 9 bases remaining between them. CDR3 bases: TGTGCCAGCAGTTACCGGGGCACTGAAGCTTTCTTT. Translation: CASSYRGTEAFF.

There are a few counts of this clone. The CDR3 protein is CASSYPTRGYEQYF. The CDR3 DNA is TGTGCCAGCAGTTACCCGACCAGAGGCTACGAGCAGTACTTC. The chain combines TRBV6-5 with TRBJ2-7; no clear D. The CDR3 extends over 14 amino acids. Germline assignment: CDR1 MNHEY and CDR2 SVGAGI. Trimming left V 2 bases short and J 3 bases short, with 11 bases between.

The gene calls are TRBV14 and TRBJ2-5; 11 nucleotides agree with TRBD1. Trimming cost V 3 bases and J 5 bases; bases outside gene matches: 8. Germline CDR1 reads SGHDN; CDR2 reads FVKESK. The CDR3 spans 16 residues. CDR3 coding DNA: TGTGCCAGCAGCCACGGACAGGGGGCTCGCTGGGAGACCCAGTACTTC. Protein: CASSHGQGARWETQYF.

This sequence joins TRBV4-1 and TRBJ2-3, with 7 bases identical to TRBD2. There are 19 residues in the CDR3. V trimming: 1 base; J trimming: 4 bases; junction bases outside the gene matches: 17. Germline-derived CDR1 and CDR2 are MGHRA and YSYEKL. The CDR3 DNA reads as TGCGCCAGCAGCCAAGTAATTTGGGGGGGGTCCCGTCTCCCAGATACGCAGTATTTT. This translates into CASSQVIWGGSRLPDTQYF.

The rearrangement uses TRBV4-1 and TRBJ2-4; tentative D call: TRBD2 (6 bases). Germline CDR1 and CDR2: MGHRA and YSYEKL. The CDR3 sequence is 16 residues long. V lost 2 bases, J lost 12 bases, and 23 bases lay in between. The CDR3 coding sequence is TGCGCCAGCAGCCAACCTACGGCTGGGCGGGGAATCGGTCAGTACTTC. As protein: CASSQPTAGRGIGQYF.

The rearrangement links TRBV15 to TRBJ1-2; D gene uncertain. This CDR3 is built from 15 residues. Looked up from germline, CDR1 is LNHNV and CDR2 is YYDKDF (reference sequence). Trimming left V 5 bases short and J 4 bases short, with 17 bases between. The CDR3 DNA reads as TGTGCCACCAGCCACCCCTTTCGGGTGGGCTATGGCTACACCTTC. It yields the protein CATSHPFRVGYGYTF.

The rearrangement links TRBV10-3 to TRBJ2-3, with 8 bases that match TRBD2. CDR1 and CDR2 from the germline V gene are ENHRY and SYGVKD. The CDR3 sequence is 20 residues long. Losses at the gene ends were 7 bases for V and 2 bases for J; bases not matched to a gene: 23. The DNA for the CDR3 is TGTGCCATCAAGGCGGATTCGGGGGCGGGGGGCCATTTCCACACAGATACGCAGTATTTT. It encodes CAIKADSGAGGHFHTDTQYF.

The gene calls are TRBV6-1 and TRBJ1-2; tentatively, D is TRBD1 (5 bases). CDR1 MNHNS and CDR2 SASEGT come from the germline V gene. CDR3 length: 13 amino acids. Trimming stripped 6 bases from V and 0 bases from J, with 8 bases between. CDR3: CASSATANYGYTF. For the CDR3, the DNA is TGTGCCAGCAGCGCGACAGCTAACTATGGCTACACCTTC.

This chain uses TRBV30 with TRBJ1-1; possibly TRBD1 for D (6 bases). The CDR3 is 15 residues long. Germline V gene sequence: CDR1 GTSNPN, CDR2 SVGIG (reference sequence). Trimming left V 3 bases short and J 2 bases short, with 16 bases between. Here the CDR3 reads CAWRGRGGLNTEAFF. In DNA, the CDR3 is TGTGCCTGGAGGGGGAGGGGGGGCCTAAACACTGAAGCTTTCTTT.

This clone was detected only once. The CDR3, as DNA: TGTGCCTGGAGTGAACCCGGGAGCTATTCACCCCTCCACTTT. This translates into CAWSEPGSYSPLHF. V usage is TRBV30 and J usage is TRBJ1-6, with unresolved D. Trimming pared 1 base from V and 8 bases from J, leaving 12 bases between. CDR1 GTSNPN and CDR2 SVGIG come from the germline V gene (reference sequence). The CDR3 runs 14 residues.

The V and J genes are TRBV19 and TRBJ2-5, with 8 positions matching TRBD1. This CDR3 is 13 amino acids long. The J segment lost 5 bases and the V segment lost 5 bases, leaving 4 bases of the junction unmatched. CDR1 and CDR2 from the germline V gene are LNHDA and SQIVND (reference sequence). This CDR3 reads CASSSQGGETQYF. The CDR3 bases are TGTGCCAGTAGTTCACAGGGGGGCGAGACCCAGTACTTC.

This clone occurred a few times. The chain joins TRBV13 to TRBJ2-1, with 10 bases matching TRBD2. Per the germline V gene, CDR1 is PRHDT and CDR2 is FYEKMQ (reference sequence). The CDR3 is made up of 15 amino acids. J was trimmed by 13 bases and V by 4 bases; bases with no gene match: 13. The CDR3, as DNA: TGTGCCAGCAGCTCCGTGGGAGCGGGGGGGTTTGAACAGTTCTTC. It codes for CASSSVGAGGFEQFF.

This clone has at least ten counts. V usage is TRBV10-3 and J usage is TRBJ2-7, with 8 bases lining up with TRBD1. This CDR3 region has 14 residues. The germline CDR1 and CDR2 sequences are ENHRY and SYGVKD. With V trimmed by 10 bases and J by 2 bases, 10 bases remained unmatched. The CDR3 region is CATGPSTGAYEQYF. In DNA, the CDR3 is TGTGCCACCGGTCCCTCGACAGGGGCCTACGAGCAGTACTTC.

A few counts support this clone. CDR3 DNA: TGTGCCAGTAGTAAGTCCGGGAGTAGCAATCAGCCCCAGCATTTT. Encoded protein: CASSKSGSSNQPQHF. The V and J genes are TRBV19 and TRBJ1-5, with D unclear. CDR1 and CDR2 (germline): LNHDA, SQIVND (reference sequence). Trimming left V 4 bases short and J 0 bases short, with 10 bases between. The CDR3 runs 15 residues.

The chain couples TRBV7-2 to TRBJ2-1; D call uncertain. The CDR3 spans 17 residues. The V and J ends lost 0 bases and 4 bases respectively, with 16 bases between them. Germline V CDR1 and CDR2: SGHTA, FQGNSA. The CDR3 loop reads CASSLARSLVGYNEQFF. CDR3 DNA sequence: TGTGCCAGCAGCTTAGCGAGGTCTCTAGTAGGTTACAATGAGCAGTTCTTC.

The rearrangement joins TRBV5-1 to TRBJ1-4; the D gene is possibly TRBD1 (6 bases). V was cut by 0 bases and J by 0 bases, with 9 bases left in between. CDR1 and CDR2 (germline): SGHRS, YFSETQ. The CDR3 totals 16 residues. In DNA form, the CDR3 reads TGCGCCAGCAGCTTGGGGGGGCAAACAACTAATGAAAAACTGTTTTTT. Protein: CASSLGGQTTNEKLFF.

The chain has TRBV4-3 and TRBJ2-1; D is ambiguous. The V end lost 4 bases, the J end lost 6 bases, and 10 bases lay between the germline ends. Germline lookup yields CDR1 LGHNA and CDR2 YSLEER. The CDR3 sequence is 13 residues long. The CDR3 protein is CASSRAGRNEQFF. In nucleotides, the CDR3 is TGCGCCAGCAGCCGCGCAGGTCGCAATGAGCAGTTCTTC.

V and J are TRBV11-2 and TRBJ2-3; weak D call: TRBD1 (6 bases). Trimming pared 4 bases from V and 1 base from J, leaving 12 bases between. The length of the CDR3 is 15 residues. The V gene's germline CDR1 is SGHAT and CDR2 FQNNGV. The CDR3 spells CASSSWGRGTDTQYF. CDR3 in DNA: TGTGCCAGCAGCTCCTGGGGGCGAGGCACAGATACGCAGTATTTT.

In its sample, this clone ranks as medium-sized. The chain has TRBV6-6 and TRBJ2-7, with D uncertain. The CDR3 runs 10 residues. Trimming took off 8 bases at V and 7 bases at J, with 9 bases between the two ends. Per the germline V gene, CDR1 is MNHNY and CDR2 is SVGAGI (reference sequence). The CDR3 DNA follows: TGTGCCAGCGGTAGTTTTGAGCAGTACTTC. Amino acid sequence: CASGSFEQYF.

The genes are TRBV5-1 and TRBJ2-2; D remains ambiguous. The germline V gene has CDR1 SGHRS and CDR2 YFSETQ. CDR3 length equals 16 residues. V was pared by 4 bases and J by 0 bases, with 13 bases between. The DNA of the CDR3 is TGCGCCAGCAGCCGATCCGACAAGTCGAACACCGGGGAGCTGTTTTTT. It translates to CASSRSDKSNTGELFF.